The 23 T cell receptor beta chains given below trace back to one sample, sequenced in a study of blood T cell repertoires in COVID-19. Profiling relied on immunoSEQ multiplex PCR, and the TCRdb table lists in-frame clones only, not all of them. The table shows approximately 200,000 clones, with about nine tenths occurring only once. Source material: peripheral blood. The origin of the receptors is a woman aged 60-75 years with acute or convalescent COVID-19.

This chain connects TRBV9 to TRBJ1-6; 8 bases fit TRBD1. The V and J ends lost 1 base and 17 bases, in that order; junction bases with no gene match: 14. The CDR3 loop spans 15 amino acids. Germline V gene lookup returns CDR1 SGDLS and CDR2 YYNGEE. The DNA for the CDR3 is TGTGCCAGCAGCGTAAGTGAGGGGTTGACAGGGGCCGTCCACTTT. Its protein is CASSVSEGLTGAVHF.

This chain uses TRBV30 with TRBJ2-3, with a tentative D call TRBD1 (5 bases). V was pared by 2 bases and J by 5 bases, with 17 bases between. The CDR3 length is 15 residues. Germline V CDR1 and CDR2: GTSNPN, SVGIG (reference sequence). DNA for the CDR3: TGTGCCTGGAGTACGTCAGGGCTCCGTGTAGATACGCAGTATTTT. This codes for CAWSTSGLRVDTQYF. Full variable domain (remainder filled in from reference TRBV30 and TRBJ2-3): SQTIHQWPATLVQPVGSPLSLECTVEGTSNPNLYWYRQAAGRGLQLLFYSVGIGQISSEVPQNLSASRPQDRQFILSSKKLLLSDSGFYLCAWSTSGLRVDTQYFGPGTRLTVL.

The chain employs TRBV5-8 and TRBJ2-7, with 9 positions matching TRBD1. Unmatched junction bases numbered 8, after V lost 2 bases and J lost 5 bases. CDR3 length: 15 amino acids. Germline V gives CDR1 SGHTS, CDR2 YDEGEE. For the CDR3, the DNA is TGTGCCAGCAGCTTTTACAGGGGGCGCCAAGACGAGCAGTACTTC. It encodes CASSFYRGRQDEQYF.

The CDR3 region is CASSQGHSSGNTIYF. CDR3 in DNA: TGTGCCAGTAGTCAGGGACATAGCTCTGGAAACACCATATATTTT. The rearrangement links TRBV19 to TRBJ1-3, with D maybe TRBD1 (6 bases). The CDR3 runs 15 residues. The ends were cut back, 5 bases at V and 0 bases at J, with 11 bases in the middle. Germline CDR1 LNHDA, CDR2 SQIVND (reference sequence). The variable domain in full, completed from reference TRBV19 and TRBJ1-3, reads DGGITQSPKYLFRKEGQNVTLSCEQNLNHDAMYWYRQDPGQGLRLIYYSQIVNDFQKGDIAEGYSVSREKKESFPLTVTSAQKNPTAFYLCASSQGHSSGNTIYFGEGSWLTVV.

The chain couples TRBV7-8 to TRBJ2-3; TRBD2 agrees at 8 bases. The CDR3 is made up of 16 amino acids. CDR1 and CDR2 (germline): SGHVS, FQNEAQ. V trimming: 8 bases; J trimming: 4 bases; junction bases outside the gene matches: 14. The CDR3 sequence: CASGAQLAERSDTQYF. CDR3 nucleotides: TGTGCCAGCGGCGCCCAACTAGCGGAACGATCAGATACGCAGTATTTT. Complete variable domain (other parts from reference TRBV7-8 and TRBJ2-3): GAGVSQSPRYKVAKRGQDVALRCDPISGHVSLFWYQQALGQGPEFLTYFQNEAQLDKSGLPSDRFFAERPEGSVSTLKIQRTQQEDSAVYLCASGAQLAERSDTQYFGPGTRLTVL.

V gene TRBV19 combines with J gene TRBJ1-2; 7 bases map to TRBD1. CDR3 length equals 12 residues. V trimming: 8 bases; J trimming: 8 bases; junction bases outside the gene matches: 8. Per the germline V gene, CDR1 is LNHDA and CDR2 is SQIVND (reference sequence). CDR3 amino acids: CASQGQLNGYTF. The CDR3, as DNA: TGTGCCAGTCAGGGACAGTTAAACGGCTACACCTTC.

This CDR3 reads CASSLAGSGAYNEQFF. The CDR3 DNA reads TGTGCCAGCAGCTTAGCCGGTAGCGGCGCATACAATGAGCAGTTCTTC. The chain has TRBV11-2 and TRBJ2-1; the D gene is possibly TRBD2 (6 bases). Germline lookup yields CDR1 SGHAT and CDR2 FQNNGV. V lost 1 base, J lost 4 bases, and 14 bases lay in between. The CDR3 totals 16 residues.

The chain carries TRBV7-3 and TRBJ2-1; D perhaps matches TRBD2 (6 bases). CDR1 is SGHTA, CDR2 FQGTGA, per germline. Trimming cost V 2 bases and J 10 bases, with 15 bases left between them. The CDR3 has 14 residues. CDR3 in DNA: TGTGCCAGCAGCTTAGTCGCGGGGCCAGGGGAGCAGTTCTTC. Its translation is CASSLVAGPGEQFF.

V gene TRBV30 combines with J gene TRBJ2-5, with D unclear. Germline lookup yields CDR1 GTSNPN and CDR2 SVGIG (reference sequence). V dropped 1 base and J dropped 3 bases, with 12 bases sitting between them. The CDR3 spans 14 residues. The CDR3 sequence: CAWSGAGSKETQYF. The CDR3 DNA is TGTGCCTGGAGTGGGGCAGGCTCCAAAGAGACCCAGTACTTC.

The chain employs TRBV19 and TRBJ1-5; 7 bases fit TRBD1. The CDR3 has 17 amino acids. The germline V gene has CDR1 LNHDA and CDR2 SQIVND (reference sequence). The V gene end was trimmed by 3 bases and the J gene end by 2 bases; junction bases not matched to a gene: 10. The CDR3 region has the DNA TGTGCCAGTAGTATTAACCAAAGACAGGGAGGCAATCAGCCCCAGCATTTT. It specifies CASSINQRQGGNQPQHF.

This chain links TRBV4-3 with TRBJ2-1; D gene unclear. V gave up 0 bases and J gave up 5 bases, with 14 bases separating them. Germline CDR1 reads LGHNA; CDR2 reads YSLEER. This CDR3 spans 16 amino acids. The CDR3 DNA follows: TGCGCCAGCAGCCAAGATTCTCGAGGTACTAACAATGAGCAGTTCTTC. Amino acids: CASSQDSRGTNNEQFF.

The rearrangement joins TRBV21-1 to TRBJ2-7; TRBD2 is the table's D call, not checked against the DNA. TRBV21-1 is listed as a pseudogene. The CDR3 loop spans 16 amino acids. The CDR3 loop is CASRRDRDLAEYEQYF. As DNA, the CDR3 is TGTGCCAGCAGAAGAGACCGAGACTTAGCGGAATACGAGCAGTACTTC.

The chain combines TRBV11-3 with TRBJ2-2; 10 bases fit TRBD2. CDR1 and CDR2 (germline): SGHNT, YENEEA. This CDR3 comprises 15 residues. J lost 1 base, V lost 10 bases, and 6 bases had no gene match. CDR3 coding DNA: TGTGCCACCGAGCTAGCGGGGGTGAACACCGGGGAGCTGTTTTTT. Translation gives CATELAGVNTGELFF. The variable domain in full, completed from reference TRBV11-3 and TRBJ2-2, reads EAGVVQSPRYKIIEKKQPVAFWCNPISGHNTLYWYLQNLGQGPELLIRYENEEAVDDSQLPKDRFSAERLKGVDSTLKIQPAELGDSAVYLCATELAGVNTGELFFGEGSRLTVL.

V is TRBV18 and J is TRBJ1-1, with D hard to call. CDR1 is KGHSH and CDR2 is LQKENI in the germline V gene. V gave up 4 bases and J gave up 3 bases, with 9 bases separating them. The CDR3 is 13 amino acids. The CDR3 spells CASSLSLDTEAFF. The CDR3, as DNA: TGTGCCAGCTCACTGTCCCTCGACACTGAAGCTTTCTTT.

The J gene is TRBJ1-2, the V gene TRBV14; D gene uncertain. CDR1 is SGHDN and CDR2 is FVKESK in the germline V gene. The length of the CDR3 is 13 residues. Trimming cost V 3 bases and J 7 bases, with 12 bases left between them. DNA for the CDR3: TGTGCCAGCAGCCACGGTCGACTCGCTGGCTACACCTTC. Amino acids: CASSHGRLAGYTF.

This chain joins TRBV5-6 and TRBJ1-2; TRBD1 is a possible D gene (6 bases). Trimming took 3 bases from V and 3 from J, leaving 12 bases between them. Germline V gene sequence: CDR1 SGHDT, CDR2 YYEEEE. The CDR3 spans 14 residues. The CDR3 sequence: CASSYTGFHYGYTF. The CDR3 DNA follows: TGTGCCAGCAGCTACACAGGGTTTCACTATGGCTACACCTTC.

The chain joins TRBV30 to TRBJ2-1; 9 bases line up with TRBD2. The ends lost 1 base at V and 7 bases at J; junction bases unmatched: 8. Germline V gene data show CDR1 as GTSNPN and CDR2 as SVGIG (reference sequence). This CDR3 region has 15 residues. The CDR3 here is CAWSEWISGSNEQFF. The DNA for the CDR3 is TGTGCCTGGAGTGAGTGGATTAGCGGGAGTAATGAGCAGTTCTTC.

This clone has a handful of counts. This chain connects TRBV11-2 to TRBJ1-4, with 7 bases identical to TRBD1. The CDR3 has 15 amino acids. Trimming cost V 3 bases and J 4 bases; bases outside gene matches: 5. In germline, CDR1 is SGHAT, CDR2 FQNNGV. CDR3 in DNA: TGTGCCAGCAGCTTTCCGGGACAGAGTAATGAAAAACTGTTTTTT. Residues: CASSFPGQSNEKLFF. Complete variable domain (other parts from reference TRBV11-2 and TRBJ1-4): EAGVAQSPRYKIIEKRQSVAFWCNPISGHATLYWYQQILGQGPKLLIQFQNNGVVDDSQLPKDRFSAERLKGVDSTLKIQPAKLEDSAVYLCASSFPGQSNEKLFFGSGTQLSVL.

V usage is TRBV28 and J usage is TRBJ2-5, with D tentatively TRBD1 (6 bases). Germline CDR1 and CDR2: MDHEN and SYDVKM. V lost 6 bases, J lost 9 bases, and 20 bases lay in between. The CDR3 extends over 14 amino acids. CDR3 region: CASSGTPVLAAQYF. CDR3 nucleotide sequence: TGTGCCAGCAGCGGGACACCGGTCTTGGCGGCCCAGTACTTC.

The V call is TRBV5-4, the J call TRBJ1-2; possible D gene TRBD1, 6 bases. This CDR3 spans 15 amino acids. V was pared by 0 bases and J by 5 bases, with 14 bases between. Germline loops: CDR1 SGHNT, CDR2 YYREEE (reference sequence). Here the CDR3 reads CASSLAGARSYGYTF. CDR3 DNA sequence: TGTGCCAGCAGCTTGGCAGGGGCGCGTTCGTATGGCTACACCTTC.

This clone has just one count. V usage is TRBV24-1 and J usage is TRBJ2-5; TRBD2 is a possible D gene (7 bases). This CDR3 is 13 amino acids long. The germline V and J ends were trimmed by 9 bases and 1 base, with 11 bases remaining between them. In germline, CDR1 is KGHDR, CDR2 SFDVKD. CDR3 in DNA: TGTGCCACCGGGGGGGCTCCCCAAGAGACCCAGTACTTC. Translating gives CATGGAPQETQYF.

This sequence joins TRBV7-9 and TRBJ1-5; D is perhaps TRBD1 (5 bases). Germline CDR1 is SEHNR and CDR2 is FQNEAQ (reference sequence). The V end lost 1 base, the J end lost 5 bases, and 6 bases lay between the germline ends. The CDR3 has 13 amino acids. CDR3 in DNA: TGTGCCAGCAGCTTAGAAGGGGATCAGCCCCAGCATTTT. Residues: CASSLEGDQPQHF.

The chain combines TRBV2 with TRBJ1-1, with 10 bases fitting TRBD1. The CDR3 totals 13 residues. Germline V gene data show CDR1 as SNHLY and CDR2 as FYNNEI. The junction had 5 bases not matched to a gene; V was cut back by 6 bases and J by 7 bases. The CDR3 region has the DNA TGTGCCAGCAGGGAGGACAGGGGGAGTGAAGCTTTCTTT. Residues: CASREDRGSEAFF.